Listed below are T cell receptor beta chains from one sample, sequenced in a study of blood T cell repertoires in COVID-19. Sequencing was performed with immunoSEQ multiplex PCR; in TCRdb, only in-frame clones are kept and a portion is missing. The data contain under 500,000 clones, 80% to 90% of them singletons. Sequencing input: PBMCs or T cells enriched from blood (not recorded which). The receptors were sampled from a man under 40 who had recovered from COVID-19. Both conserved end residues are part of each CDR3. The D gene is left open where the match is weak. For some rows the clone size is stated as once, few or many, or as a class when expanded; others skip it.

j_call v_call clone_size d_call cdr3_nt cdr3_aa
TRBJ1-4 TRBV27 . . TGTGCCAGCAGTCCCGGGACGGACAGTAATGAAAAACTGTTTTTT CASSPGTDSNEKLFF
TRBJ2-6 TRBV9 . . TGTGCCAGCAACGGGGGAGCTGGGGCCAACGTCCTGACTTTC CASNGGAGANVLTF
TRBJ1-4 TRBV9 . TRBD1 TGTGCCAGCAGCGTGGACAGGGGGCACCGGGGACTGTTTTTT CASSVDRGHRGLFF
TRBJ2-1 TRBV6-4 few . TGTGCCAGCAGTGAAGGCGGGCTCTCCTACAATGAGCAGTTCTTC CASSEGGLSYNEQFF
TRBJ2-1 TRBV18 . . TGTGCCAGCTCACCCCCCGGAGCAGGGGGGTACAATGAGCAGTTCTTC CASSPPGAGGYNEQFF
TRBJ1-2 TRBV6-1 . . TGTGCCAGCAGTGAAGCTGTCCGGGTGGTTGCTAACTATGGCTACACCTTC CASSEAVRVVANYGYTF
TRBJ1-5 TRBV10-1 . TRBD1 TGCGCCAGCAGTGAGGGACCAGGGGGGCCGGAGCCCCAGCATTTT CASSEGPGGPEPQHF
TRBJ2-7 TRBV5-1 . TRBD1 TGCGCCAGCAGCTACCTGACAGGGACCGAGCAGTACTTC CASSYLTGTEQYF
TRBJ1-2 TRBV10-2 . . TGCGCCAGCAGTCCCCTTCTGGGGGGGCCCAGGGGTTACACCTTC CASSPLLGGPRGYTF
TRBJ1-5 TRBV7-2 . . TGTGCCAGCAGCTTAGTCACAGTTAATCAGCCCCAGCATTTT CASSLVTVNQPQHF
TRBJ1-2 TRBV6-4 . . TGTGCCAGCAGACCCGGCGGGGGTTTCCATGGCTACACCTTC CASRPGGGFHGYTF
TRBJ2-7 TRBV18 . . TGTGCCAGCTCACCGGGGGCCTTGCGGGAGCAGTACTTC CASSPGALREQYF
TRBJ2-5 TRBV7-9 . . TGTGCCAGCAGCTTCGGGCAGGGGAGGGTCCAGTACTTC CASSFGQGRVQYF
TRBJ1-4 TRBV28 . . TGTGCCAGCAGCCCCCGTCCGGGGGGGACTAATGAAAAACTGTTTTTT CASSPRPGGTNEKLFF
TRBJ1-5 TRBV28 . . TGTGCCAGCAGTTCCGACAGGTATCAGCCCCAGCATTTT CASSSDRYQPQHF
TRBJ2-2 TRBV15 . TRBD1 TGTGCCACCAGCAGACAGGGGGTAAATACCGGGGAGCTGTTTTTT CATSRQGVNTGELFF
TRBJ2-6 TRBV18 . . TGTGCCAGCTCACCACCTCAGGGTTCTGGGGCCAACGTCCTGACTTTC CASSPPQGSGANVLTF
TRBJ1-2 TRBV28 . . TGTGCCAGCAGTTTACACGGGGTGCCAGGGACATTAGGGTCTAACTATGGCTACACCTTC CASSLHGVPGTLGSNYGYTF
TRBJ1-2 TRBV20-1 . . TGCAGTGCAAAGTGGGGGGTCGGCTACACCTTC CSAKWGVGYTF
TRBJ2-1 TRBV29-1 once . TGCAGCGTTGAAGACGGCGCAGGTGATGAGCAGTTCTTC CSVEDGAGDEQFF
TRBJ1-1 TRBV5-1 . . TGCGCCAGCAGCTTGGAGCAATCTAACACTGAAGCTTTCTTT CASSLEQSNTEAFF
TRBJ1-1 TRBV29-1 . TRBD1 TGCAGCACCCGGACAGGGGGCATGACTGAAGCTTTCTTT CSTRTGGMTEAFF
TRBJ1-6 TRBV10-3 . TRBD1 TGTGCCGTGGGACAGATTAATTCACCCCTCCACTTT CAVGQINSPLHF
TRBJ2-1 TRBV28 few . TGTGCCAGCAGTTTATCGGAGGGGTACAATGAGCAGTTCTTC CASSLSEGYNEQFF
TRBJ1-1 TRBV30 . . TGTGCCTGGAGTGGAGGGAGGGTCACTGAAGCTTTCTTT CAWSGGRVTEAFF
TRBJ2-7 TRBV30 . TRBD1 TGTGCCTTACGCCGGGACAGGGTCCACGAGCAGTACTTC CALRRDRVHEQYF
TRBJ1-2 TRBV6-5 . . TGTGCCAGCAGTTACTCGGGCAGGGACTATGGCTACACCTTC CASSYSGRDYGYTF
TRBJ2-7 TRBV6-6 few . TGTGCCAGCAACCTGAACAGGGATGGCGAGCAGTACTTC CASNLNRDGEQYF
TRBJ1-5 TRBV14 once TRBD1 TGTGCCAGCAGCCACCGCGACAGGGGAGGACCAGGCCCTAGCAATCAGCCCCAGCATTTT CASSHRDRGGPGPSNQPQHF
TRBJ2-2 TRBV24-1 . . TGTGCCACCAGTGACCGCGCGGGAAAAGGGGAGCGGGGGGAGCTGTTTTTT CATSDRAGKGERGELFF
TRBJ1-2 TRBV5-5 . . TGTGCCAGCAGCTTCGGGGGTTTTAACTATGGCTACACCTTC CASSFGGFNYGYTF
TRBJ2-2 TRBV5-1 few . TGCGCCAGCAGCTCGAGACTCGAGAACACCGGGGAGCTGTTTTTT CASSSRLENTGELFF
TRBJ2-7 TRBV6-4 . . TGTGCCAGCAAACTAGGTCCCTACGAGCAGTACTTC CASKLGPYEQYF
TRBJ1-2 TRBV4-1 . TRBD1 TGCGCCAGCAGCCACAGCCGGGACAGTTATGGCTACACCTTC CASSHSRDSYGYTF
TRBJ2-3 TRBV13 . TRBD1 TGTGCCAGCAGCTTGGGACAGGGGGGTGGGCAGTATTTT CASSLGQGGGQYF
TRBJ2-2 TRBV7-9 . . TGTGCCAGCAGCTTGAGGGTAGGCACCGGGGAGCTGTTTTTT CASSLRVGTGELFF
TRBJ2-2 TRBV19 . . TGTGCCAGTGCCAGGACACCGAACACCGGGGAGCTGTTTTTT CASARTPNTGELFF
TRBJ1-6 TRBV2 . . TGTGCCAGCAGGAAACAGAGGGATCTACTCCACTTT CASRKQRDLLHF
TRBJ2-2 TRBV10-1 . . TGCGCCAGCAGTGAGTCAGGTCTCCGGGGCACCGGGGAGCTGTTTTTT CASSESGLRGTGELFF
TRBJ1-5 TRBV27 once TRBD1 TGTGCCAGCAGTCGGACAGGGGCACATCAGCCCCAGCATTTT CASSRTGAHQPQHF
TRBJ2-7 TRBV7-6 . . TGTGCCAGCAGCTTAGGAGGTGGCAGTGAGGTTCTCGAGCAGTACTTC CASSLGGGSEVLEQYF
TRBJ2-7 TRBV6-5 . . TGTGCCAGCAGCATAGCGCCTTACGAGCAGTACTTC CASSIAPYEQYF
TRBJ2-3 TRBV10-3 . . TGTGCCATCAGTGGCGCAGATACGCAGTATTTT CAISGADTQYF
TRBJ2-3 TRBV4-1 once TRBD2 TGCGCCAGCAGCTCCGGACTAGCGGGGGGCCCCACAGATACGCAGTATTTT CASSSGLAGGPTDTQYF
TRBJ1-1 TRBV19 once . TGTGCCACCGCGGGGGGATACTTCACTGAAGCTTTCTTT CATAGGYFTEAFF
TRBJ1-1 TRBV4-1 few TRBD1 TGCGCCAGCAGCCAGCAGACAGGGGCTGTCACTGAAGCTTTCTTT CASSQQTGAVTEAFF
TRBJ2-7 TRBV29-1 . . TGCAGCGTTGTTCAGACCTACGAGCAGTACTTC CSVVQTYEQYF
TRBJ1-2 TRBV18 . . TGTGCCAGCTCACCACTGAAGACAGCGAACTATGGCTACACCTTC CASSPLKTANYGYTF
TRBJ1-2 TRBV19 . TRBD1 TGTGCCAGTAGTTTGGGACAGGGACACTATGGCTACACCTTC CASSLGQGHYGYTF
TRBJ2-1 TRBV7-9 . . TGTGCCAGCAGCCCAGGGCACGATGAGCAGTTCTTC CASSPGHDEQFF
TRBJ1-3 TRBV7-6 . . TGTGCCAGCAGCTTGGCAACAGACCCCTCTGGAAACACCATATATTTT CASSLATDPSGNTIYF
TRBJ2-5 TRBV29-1 . TRBD2 TGCAGCGTAAGAGCGGGGCAAGAGACCCAGTACTTC CSVRAGQETQYF
TRBJ1-2 TRBV29-1 . TRBD1 TGCAGCGTTGGAGTGACAGGGGGCCTCAACTATGGCTACACCTTC CSVGVTGGLNYGYTF
TRBJ2-7 TRBV10-1 . . TGCGCCAGCAGTGAGTCGATGTCTGGGGCCGAGCAGTACTTC CASSESMSGAEQYF
TRBJ2-5 TRBV5-1 . . TGCGCCAGCAGCCCCGGGATGGAGGAGACCCAGTACTTC CASSPGMEETQYF
TRBJ2-7 TRBV30 . . TGTGCCTTGAGGACAGCGTCCTACGAGCAGTACTTC CALRTASYEQYF
TRBJ2-3 TRBV18 . TRBD2 TGTGCCAGCTCGCCGACTAGCGGCACAGATACGCAGTATTTT CASSPTSGTDTQYF
TRBJ1-6 TRBV5-1 once TRBD1 TGCGCCAGCAGCTTGGAGGGGGCAGAATCACCCCTCCACTTT CASSLEGAESPLHF
TRBJ2-1 TRBV4-2 . . TGTGCCAGCAGCCTGTCGGCAGGGGCGGATGAGCAGTTCTTC CASSLSAGADEQFF
TRBJ2-1 TRBV7-9 . TRBD2 TGTGCCAGCAGCTTGGCCGGGACTAGCAATGAGCAGTTCTTC CASSLAGTSNEQFF